Listed below are T cell receptor beta chains from one sample, sequenced in a study of T cell responses to AZD1222 COVID-19 vaccine. Generated by immunoSEQ multiplex PCR, the TCRdb table keeps only in-frame clones and is missing some. The data show roughly 120,000 clones, with more than 75% seen just once and 4.4% held by the top ten. Sequencing was performed on peripheral blood, taken 28 days after the second AZD1222 dose. These receptors all stem from an adult who received the AZD1222 COVID-19 vaccine. CDR3s include the opening cysteine and the closing phenylalanine or tryptophan. A D gene is named only where the DNA matches it firmly. Size is stated for part of the rows, as once, few or many counts, or as a class when the clone is expanded.

v_gene: TRBV5-5
d_gene: TRBD2
j_gene: TRBJ2-7
len: 15
abundance: -
CDR3aa: CASSPLAGGTYEQYF
CDR3nt: TGTGCCAGCAGTCCTCTAGCGGGGGGTACCTACGAGCAGTACTTC

v_gene: TRBV5-6
d_gene: -
j_gene: TRBJ1-1
len: 15
abundance: once
CDR3aa: CASSFRTGADTEAFF
CDR3nt: TGTGCCAGCAGCTTCCGGACTGGAGCGGACACTGAAGCTTTCTTT

v_gene: TRBV30
d_gene: -
j_gene: TRBJ2-2
len: 13
abundance: few
CDR3aa: CARNRENTGELFF
CDR3nt: TGTGCCCGGAACCGGGAGAACACCGGGGAGCTGTTTTTT

v_gene: TRBV2
d_gene: TRBD1
j_gene: TRBJ1-6
len: 14
abundance: -
CDR3aa: CASTGQGTNSPLHF
CDR3nt: TGTGCCAGCACCGGACAGGGAACGAATTCACCCCTCCACTTT

v_gene: TRBV30
d_gene: -
j_gene: TRBJ1-1
len: 15
abundance: once
CDR3aa: CAWRTGGTSYTEAFF
CDR3nt: TGTGCCTGGAGAACCGGAGGGACATCCTACACTGAAGCTTTCTTT

v_gene: TRBV27
d_gene: TRBD1
j_gene: TRBJ2-1
len: 11
abundance: -
CDR3aa: CASSFDRALFF
CDR3nt: TGTGCCAGCAGTTTCGACAGGGCCTTGTTCTTC

v_gene: TRBV7-2
d_gene: -
j_gene: TRBJ2-3
len: 14
abundance: -
CDR3aa: CASSPGHTTDTQYF
CDR3nt: TGTGCCAGCAGCCCTGGACATACCACAGATACGCAGTATTTT

v_gene: TRBV5-1
d_gene: TRBD1
j_gene: TRBJ1-1
len: 16
abundance: -
CDR3aa: CASSGTGMTRNTEAFF
CDR3nt: TGCGCCAGCAGCGGGACAGGTATGACTCGGAACACTGAAGCTTTCTTT

v_gene: TRBV27
d_gene: -
j_gene: TRBJ2-1
len: 13
abundance: -
CDR3aa: CASSLAGSNPRFF
CDR3nt: TGTGCCAGCAGTTTAGCGGGGTCCAACCCCCGGTTCTTC

v_gene: TRBV5-1
d_gene: -
j_gene: TRBJ2-7
len: 15
abundance: -
CDR3aa: CASSSIGAGSYEQYF
CDR3nt: TGCGCCAGCAGCAGTATCGGGGCTGGATCCTACGAGCAGTACTTC

v_gene: TRBV27
d_gene: TRBD2
j_gene: TRBJ2-7
len: 13
abundance: -
CDR3aa: CASSPLRGGEQYF
CDR3nt: TGTGCCAGCAGTCCCCTCCGGGGGGGCGAGCAGTACTTC

v_gene: TRBV7-9
d_gene: TRBD1
j_gene: TRBJ1-3
len: 18
abundance: -
CDR3aa: CASSLVANRGRSGNTIYF
CDR3nt: TGTGCCAGCAGCTTAGTAGCGAACAGGGGCAGATCTGGAAACACCATATATTTT

v_gene: TRBV14
d_gene: -
j_gene: TRBJ2-1
len: 14
abundance: -
CDR3aa: CASSTRQSYNEQFF
CDR3nt: TGTGCCAGCAGCACACGACAGTCGTACAATGAGCAGTTCTTC

v_gene: TRBV5-1
d_gene: TRBD2
j_gene: TRBJ2-3
len: 16
abundance: once
CDR3aa: CASSPPIAGAPDTQYF
CDR3nt: TGCGCCAGCAGCCCGCCAATAGCGGGAGCACCAGATACGCAGTATTTT

v_gene: TRBV28
d_gene: TRBD1
j_gene: TRBJ2-5
len: 16
abundance: -
CDR3aa: CASSSLTGAHGETQYF
CDR3nt: TGTGCCAGCAGTTCCTTGACAGGGGCACATGGAGAGACCCAGTACTTC

v_gene: TRBV18
d_gene: TRBD2
j_gene: TRBJ2-7
len: 17
abundance: -
CDR3aa: CASSPRVGAGENYEQYF
CDR3nt: TGTGCCAGCTCACCACGGGTAGGAGCGGGAGAGAACTACGAGCAGTACTTC

v_gene: TRBV4-3
d_gene: TRBD1
j_gene: TRBJ2-7
len: 19
abundance: -
CDR3aa: CASSQEVDRGLPSFYEQYF
CDR3nt: TGCGCCAGCAGCCAAGAGGTGGACAGGGGCCTCCCCTCCTTCTACGAGCAGTACTTC

v_gene: TRBV3-1/TRBV3-2
d_gene: -
j_gene: TRBJ1-3
len: 14
abundance: few
CDR3aa: CASSQGDIGNTIYF
CDR3nt: TGTGCCAGCAGCCAAGGGGATATTGGAAACACCATATATTTT

v_gene: TRBV11-3
d_gene: -
j_gene: TRBJ2-1
len: 13
abundance: -
CDR3aa: CASSSGQYNEQFF
CDR3nt: TGTGCCAGCAGCTCCGGACAGTACAATGAGCAGTTCTTC

v_gene: TRBV19
d_gene: -
j_gene: TRBJ1-2
len: 13
abundance: -
CDR3aa: CASKPGTGYGYTF
CDR3nt: TGTGCCAGTAAGCCCGGGACGGGGTATGGCTACACCTTC

v_gene: TRBV4-3
d_gene: TRBD1
j_gene: TRBJ2-7
len: 14
abundance: -
CDR3aa: CASSHGTGTYEQYF
CDR3nt: TGCGCCAGCAGCCACGGGACAGGGACGTACGAGCAGTACTTC

v_gene: TRBV11-2
d_gene: -
j_gene: TRBJ1-4
len: 18
abundance: -
CDR3aa: CASSLTVGSAGRPEKLFF
CDR3nt: TGTGCCAGCAGCTTAACTGTGGGCAGTGCGGGCAGACCTGAAAAACTGTTTTTT

v_gene: TRBV5-1
d_gene: -
j_gene: TRBJ2-3
len: 16
abundance: -
CDR3aa: CASSPRGQTYTDTQYF
CDR3nt: TGCGCCAGCAGCCCCCGTGGGCAGACATACACAGATACGCAGTATTTT

v_gene: TRBV7-9
d_gene: -
j_gene: TRBJ2-1
len: 15
abundance: -
CDR3aa: CASSLGFVIPSEQFF
CDR3nt: TGTGCCAGCAGCTTAGGTTTTGTAATTCCCAGTGAGCAGTTCTTC

v_gene: TRBV5-6
d_gene: TRBD1
j_gene: TRBJ1-2
len: 15
abundance: -
CDR3aa: CASSLDRGLNYGYTF
CDR3nt: TGTGCCAGCAGCTTGGACAGGGGGCTTAACTATGGCTACACCTTC

v_gene: TRBV9
d_gene: TRBD2
j_gene: TRBJ2-7
len: 15
abundance: -
CDR3aa: CASSVAGGTKYEQYF
CDR3nt: TGTGCCAGCAGCGTGGCGGGGGGGACGAAATACGAGCAGTACTTC

v_gene: TRBV28
d_gene: TRBD2
j_gene: TRBJ2-7
len: 15
abundance: -
CDR3aa: CASSFGGGRGYEQYF
CDR3nt: TGTGCCAGCAGTTTCGGTGGCGGGAGGGGATACGAGCAGTACTTC

v_gene: TRBV7-3
d_gene: TRBD1
j_gene: TRBJ2-7
len: 15
abundance: few
CDR3aa: CASSLTGTGAYEQYF
CDR3nt: TGTGCCAGCAGCTTAACCGGGACAGGGGCCTACGAGCAGTACTTC

v_gene: TRBV19
d_gene: -
j_gene: TRBJ1-3
len: 15
abundance: -
CDR3aa: CASSYRDLSGNTIYF
CDR3nt: TGTGCCAGTAGCTACAGGGACCTCTCTGGAAACACCATATATTTT

v_gene: TRBV27
d_gene: -
j_gene: TRBJ2-1
len: 16
abundance: -
CDR3aa: CASSLGSSYTYNEQFF
CDR3nt: TGTGCCAGCAGTTTAGGGAGTTCTTACACCTACAATGAGCAGTTCTTC

v_gene: TRBV7-9
d_gene: TRBD2
j_gene: TRBJ2-7
len: 15
abundance: -
CDR3aa: CASSSSSGRAYEQYF
CDR3nt: TGTGCCAGCAGCTCCTCTAGCGGGAGGGCCTACGAGCAGTACTTC

v_gene: TRBV24-1
d_gene: -
j_gene: TRBJ1-4
len: 14
abundance: -
CDR3aa: CATSDVGVNEKLFF
CDR3nt: TGTGCCACCAGTGATGTGGGGGTCAATGAAAAACTGTTTTTT

v_gene: TRBV27
d_gene: -
j_gene: TRBJ1-1
len: 13
abundance: -
CDR3aa: CASSLRANTEAFF
CDR3nt: TGTGCCAGCAGTTTAAGGGCGAACACTGAAGCTTTCTTT

v_gene: TRBV9
d_gene: TRBD2
j_gene: TRBJ2-1
len: 17
abundance: -
CDR3aa: CASSVGVGGGADNEQFF
CDR3nt: TGTGCCAGCAGCGTAGGAGTAGGCGGGGGGGCCGACAATGAGCAGTTCTTC

v_gene: TRBV28
d_gene: TRBD1
j_gene: TRBJ1-1
len: 17
abundance: -
CDR3aa: CASSPGQQTFMNTEAFF
CDR3nt: TGTGCCAGCAGCCCGGGACAGCAGACTTTCATGAACACTGAAGCTTTCTTT

v_gene: TRBV12-2
d_gene: -
j_gene: TRBJ1-2
len: 14
abundance: -
CDR3aa: CASRPIGGRDGYTF
CDR3nt: TGTGCAAGTCGCCCCATCGGGGGTAGGGATGGCTACACCTTC

v_gene: TRBV28
d_gene: TRBD1
j_gene: TRBJ2-5
len: 18
abundance: -
CDR3aa: CASSSPRTDRGPRGTQYF
CDR3nt: TGTGCCAGCAGTTCTCCAAGGACTGACAGGGGGCCTAGGGGGACCCAGTACTTC

v_gene: TRBV18
d_gene: TRBD2
j_gene: TRBJ2-7
len: 15
abundance: -
CDR3aa: CASSPGSGSLDEQYF
CDR3nt: TGTGCCAGCTCACCAGGGAGCGGGAGTCTCGACGAGCAGTACTTC

v_gene: TRBV19
d_gene: TRBD1
j_gene: TRBJ2-3
len: 14
abundance: once
CDR3aa: CASSIGTGPDTQYF
CDR3nt: TGTGCCAGCAGTATAGGGACAGGGCCAGATACGCAGTATTTT

v_gene: TRBV19
d_gene: -
j_gene: TRBJ2-7
len: 12
abundance: -
CDR3aa: CASISVDYEQYF
CDR3nt: TGTGCCAGTATTAGCGTAGACTACGAGCAGTACTTC

v_gene: TRBV19
d_gene: -
j_gene: TRBJ1-2
len: 13
abundance: few
CDR3aa: CASRSYRAGGYTF
CDR3nt: TGTGCCAGTAGGTCGTACAGGGCTGGTGGCTACACCTTC

v_gene: TRBV7-8
d_gene: TRBD1
j_gene: TRBJ2-7
len: 17
abundance: few
CDR3aa: CASSLVRRTGSPYEQYF
CDR3nt: TGTGCCAGCAGCTTAGTACGGAGGACAGGGTCCCCCTACGAGCAGTACTTC

v_gene: TRBV6-5
d_gene: -
j_gene: TRBJ1-5
len: 15
abundance: -
CDR3aa: CASQGRRESNQPQHF
CDR3nt: TGTGCCAGTCAGGGCCGCAGGGAGAGCAATCAGCCCCAGCATTTT

v_gene: TRBV7-8
d_gene: -
j_gene: TRBJ2-5
len: 15
abundance: -
CDR3aa: CASSFGPHGEETQYF
CDR3nt: TGTGCCAGCAGCTTTGGGCCCCACGGGGAAGAGACCCAGTACTTC

v_gene: TRBV29-1
d_gene: TRBD2
j_gene: TRBJ2-1
len: 16
abundance: -
CDR3aa: CSVVEWEGVSYNEQFF
CDR3nt: TGCAGCGTTGTCGAGTGGGAGGGAGTCTCCTACAATGAGCAGTTCTTC